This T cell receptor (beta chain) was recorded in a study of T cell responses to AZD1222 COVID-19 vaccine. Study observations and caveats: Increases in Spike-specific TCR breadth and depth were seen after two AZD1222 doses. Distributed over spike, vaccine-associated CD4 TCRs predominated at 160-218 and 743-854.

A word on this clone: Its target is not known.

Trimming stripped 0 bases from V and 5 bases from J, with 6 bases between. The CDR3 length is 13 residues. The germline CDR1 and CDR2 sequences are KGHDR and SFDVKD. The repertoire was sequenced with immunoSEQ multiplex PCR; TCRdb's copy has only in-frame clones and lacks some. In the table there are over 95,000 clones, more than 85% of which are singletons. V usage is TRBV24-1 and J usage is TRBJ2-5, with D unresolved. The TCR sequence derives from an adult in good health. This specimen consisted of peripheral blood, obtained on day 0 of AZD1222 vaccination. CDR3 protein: CATSDLRRETQYF. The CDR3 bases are TGTGCCACCAGTGATTTGCGAAGGGAGACCCAGTACTTC.